The 2 T cell receptor beta chains reported below all come from one sample, sequenced in a study of T-cell memory formation after mild COVID-19. TCRdb ran MiXCR on the 5' RACE reads and lists one entry per CDR3 protein. The repertoire holds 380,000 or so distinct CDR3 sequences, with around 13% as singletons. Specimen: PBMCs or a T cell subset sorted from them (not recorded which). The receptors derive from a young man who had mild COVID-19 (a few samples of this study predate the infection). Cell type and time point are not known.

This clonotype was detected only a few times. The chain links TRBV15 to TRBJ2-3; D assignment may be TRBD1 or TRBD2 (6 bases each). The CDR3 extends over 15 amino acids. Trimming removed 0 bases at V and 6 bases at J, with 13 bases between. Germline values: CDR1 LNHNV, CDR2 YYDKDF (reference sequence). The chain's CDR3 is CATSRESGAADTQYF. CDR3 sequence (DNA): TGTGCCACCAGCAGAGAATCGGGGGCAGCCGATACGCAGTATTTT.

A few counts support this clonotype. The chain is built from TRBV7-2 and TRBJ2-4; D unclear. From germline, CDR1 is SGHTA and CDR2 FQGNSA. Trimming shortened V by 4 bases and J by 7 bases, and 14 bases separated the two germline ends. The CDR3 extends over 14 amino acids. In DNA form, the CDR3 reads TGTGCCAGCAGCTACCGGGTCCCTGGGAACATTCAGTACTTC. Translating it yields CASSYRVPGNIQYF.